This TCR beta chain was identified during a study of T-cell memory formation after mild COVID-19. Whole-study findings and limits: Contracting clones from day 15 to 85 showed balanced CD4/CD8; later expanders favored CD4+.

Note on this clonotype: Its antigen remains unknown.

TCRdb reprocessed the 5' RACE reads via MiXCR and lists one record per CDR3 protein. The sample holds about half a million distinct CDR3 sequences, 18% seen once. This CDR3 contains 15 residues. V dropped 5 bases and J dropped 5; count of bases not matched to a gene: 10. The sequence came from an adult woman who had mild COVID-19 (a few samples of this study predate the infection). Cell type and time point are not known. The sequenced sample was PBMCs or a T cell subset sorted from them (not recorded which). This rearrangement joins TRBV12-3 or TRBV12-4 to TRBJ2-7; 9 bases map to TRBD1. The CDR3 protein is CASSEQGARLNEQYF. CDR3 DNA: TGTGCCAGCAGTGAACAGGGGGCGCGATTGAACGAGCAGTACTTC.